This T cell receptor (beta chain) was identified in a study of blood T cell repertoires in COVID-19. Background on the study: The United States, Italy and Spain supplied acute and convalescent COVID-19 samples. Sources were T cells, B-cell-depleted T cells, or PBMCs; the material itself was cDNA or gDNA.

Under the authors' procedure: Reference gene primer amplification gave estimated nucleated cell counts. The repertoire was sequenced with immunoSEQ multiplex PCR; TCRdb's copy has only in-frame clones and lacks some. V and J calls and clone size come straight from that table; D and trimming were deduced from the DNA. This table has 90,000 to 95,000 clones, approximately 90% appearing once. The sample holds one count of this clone. This clonotype was obtained from a woman older than 75 with active COVID-19. The sample taken for sequencing was peripheral blood.

The CDR3 sequence: CASSLEPSGGRSGKTQYF. The CDR3 DNA sequence: TGCGCCAGCAGCTTGGAACCTTCGGGCGGGAGGTCCGGGAAGACCCAGTACTTC. The gene calls are TRBV5-1 and TRBJ2-5; 8 bases map to TRBD2. The CDR3 has 18 residues. Germline V gene lookup returns CDR1 SGHRS and CDR2 YFSETQ. V was clipped by 0 bases and J by 6 bases; unmatched bases: 16.